This note documents a single T cell receptor (beta chain) sequence. The data were obtained in a study of blood T cells in healthy people across ages. Germline-derived CDR1 and CDR2 are SQVTM and ANQGSEA. Germline trimming cut 4 bases from V and 3 bases from J; bases unmatched to any gene: 9. CDR3 length: 14 amino acids. Primed by a sample-barcoded 5' primer and a J-beta primer mix, a second PCR proceeded for roughly 6 to 12 cycles. TCRdb re-derived calls from the 5' RACE reads in MiXCR, one entry per CDR3 protein. The sample includes roughly 800,000 distinct CDR3 sequences, 20% to 25% seen only once; the top ten take around 3.6%. Another study also made use of these data, one on T cells of mothers and their children. That source adds: There was no detection of any persistent microchimeric T cell clones.

The chain carries TRBV29-1 and TRBJ2-7, with 7 bases aligning to TRBD1. Sample: blood. This receptor was taken from a boy younger than 18 in good health. The CDR3 region is CSVGSGQYYYEQYF. CDR3 DNA: TGCAGCGTTGGGTCGGGACAGTATTACTACGAGCAGTACTTC.